This T cell receptor (beta chain) was observed in a study of cytomegalovirus exposure and HLA in healthy donors. The CDR3 runs 16 residues. Per the germline V gene, CDR1 is LNHDA and CDR2 is SQIVND (reference sequence). With 7 bases clipped from V and 4 bases from J, the junction kept 12 bases outside the gene matches. This clone was counted a few times. In the PCR, 60 Vbeta and 13 Jbeta primers were used. Profiling relied on immunoSEQ multiplex PCR, and the TCRdb table lists in-frame clones only, not all of them. The sample yields over 110,000 clones, 80% seen once. This TCR derives from a man aged 40-49 years in good health and CMV-seronegative. The specimen was PBMCs. The chain couples TRBV19 to TRBJ2-3; 9 positions agree with TRBD2. The chain's CDR3 is CASTEMGTSSADTQYF. Here the CDR3 DNA reads TGTGCCAGTACCGAGATGGGGACTAGCTCAGCAGATACGCAGTATTTT.